The TCR beta chain under discussion was sequenced for a study of Ad26.COV2.S vaccination and SARS-CoV-2 variants. Study results and limitations: Non-spike TCR breadth was similar in vaccine and placebo recipients.

Clones were sequenced by immunoSEQ multiplex PCR, and TCRdb holds only the in-frame ones, with some missing. Of some 520,000 clones listed, 87% are singletons. With regard to this clone: Its target is not known.

The treatment is: 15 to 20 received Ad26.COV2.S at low or high dose, single or two shots; about five received placebo; per-sample allocation not given. Sampling happened 63 days after the first vaccine or placebo injection. Its platform was an Ad26 vector, and its expressed antigen was Wuhan-strain SARS-CoV-2 spike. This TCR was recovered from a person aged 18-65 years who received the Ad26.COV2.S COVID-19 vaccine or a placebo. The specimen was peripheral blood, collected in a trial of Ad26.COV2.S vaccine versus placebo.

In nucleotides, the CDR3 is TGTGCCAGCAGCAAGGACAGGAACACTGAAGCTTTCTTT. Protein: CASSKDRNTEAFF. The gene calls are TRBV6-6 and TRBJ1-1; D possibly corresponds to TRBD1 (6 bases). Germline V lookup: CDR1 MNHNY, CDR2 SVGAGI (reference sequence). V was shortened by 6 bases and J by 1 base, with 9 bases between the two germline ends. CDR3 length: 13 residues.